These 22 T cell receptor beta chains were sequenced from one sample in a study of regulatory T cells in long-lasting Graves disease. Indicated time point: newly diagnosed GD, antithyroid drugs for less than 3 months. TCR sequences were obtained from RNA taken from PBMCs. Libraries of TCR beta came from iRepertoire HTBI primers plus Arm-PCR of CDR3 regions. TCRdb redid the calling of the multiplex PCR reads with MiXCR, one entry per CDR3 protein. The sample lists hundreds of thousands of distinct CDR3 sequences, approximately 12% seen once, with almost 9% in the top ten. These data also featured in a second study, about T cells in Graves' hyperthyroidism and ophthalmopathy.

The source was peripheral blood mononuclear cells (PBMCs), collected at new diagnosis, from a patient treated with antithyroid drugs. Every receptor here comes from a woman in her twenties or thirties with Graves disease.

This clonotype was counted at least ten times. The rearrangement uses TRBV2 and TRBJ2-3; 11 bases are a match to TRBD2. The CDR3 spans 15 residues. The germline CDR1 and CDR2 sequences are SNHLY and FYNNEI. Trimming at V came to 6 bases and at J to 8 bases, leaving 10 bases not matched to a gene. The CDR3 region is CASRKLAGELATQYF. Here the CDR3 DNA reads TGTGCCAGCAGGAAACTAGCGGGAGAGCTGGCTACGCAGTATTTT.

In this sample, this clonotype turned up many times. J is TRBJ2-5 and V is TRBV11-2; D not resolved. Per the germline V gene, CDR1 is SGHAT and CDR2 is FQNNGV. V lost 1 base to trimming and J lost 5 bases, with 8 bases between them. The CDR3 runs to 13 residues. CDR3 amino acids: CASSLVSTETQYF. The CDR3 nucleotides are TGTGCCAGCAGCTTAGTTAGCACGGAGACCCAGTACTTC.

Of note for this clonotype: A far bigger clonotype differs at one base, so this is likely a read error. This chain links TRBV2 with TRBJ1-3; no clear D gene. The CDR3 consists of 14 residues. Germline loops: CDR1 SNHLY, CDR2 FYNNEI. The CDR3 protein is CASSRTSSGNAIYF. The DNA for the CDR3 is TGTGCCAGCAGTCGGACTAGCTCTGGAAACGCCATATATTTT.

The V gene is TRBV18, the J gene TRBJ2-7, with TRBD2 identical over 7 bases. Per the germline V gene, CDR1 is KGHSH and CDR2 is LQKENI. Trimming cost V 2 bases and J 0 bases; bases outside gene matches: 4. The CDR3 covers 15 residues. This CDR3 reads CASSPGLVDSYEQYF. The DNA for the CDR3 is TGTGCCAGCTCACCAGGACTAGTGGACTCCTACGAGCAGTACTTC.

The chain recombines TRBV19 with TRBJ2-7; 7 nucleotides match TRBD2. The CDR3 runs to 16 residues. Trimming took 2 bases from V and 3 from J; bases not matched to a gene: 10. Germline V gene lookup returns CDR1 LNHDA and CDR2 SQIVND (reference sequence). CDR3 coding DNA: TGTGCCAGTAGTATAAAAGCGGGAACAACCGTCTACGAGCAGTACTTC. It specifies CASSIKAGTTVYEQYF.

This clonotype appeared many times. The V call is TRBV11-2, the J call TRBJ2-2; maybe TRBD2 (6 bases). This CDR3 contains 16 residues. Per the germline V gene, CDR1 is SGHAT and CDR2 is FQNNGV. Trimming cost V 5 bases and J 1 base, with 14 bases left between them. The DNA of the CDR3 is TGTGCCAGCAGCCGCGGGACTTCTTGGAACACCGGGGAGCTGTTTTTT. Amino acids: CASSRGTSWNTGELFF.

V gene TRBV27 combines with J gene TRBJ2-1, with 9 bases lining up with TRBD1. Germline loops: CDR1 MNHEY, CDR2 SMNVEV (reference sequence). The CDR3 consists of 14 residues. The ends lost 5 bases at V and 15 bases at J; junction bases unmatched: 14. Here the CDR3 DNA reads TGTGCCAGCAGTCGACCCGCGACCGGGACAGGGACGTTCTTC. As protein: CASSRPATGTGTFF.

This clonotype came up a few times. The chain uses TRBV7-2 and TRBJ2-7; D ambiguous. V was shortened by 4 bases and J by 6 bases, with 16 bases between the two germline ends. Germline CDR1 reads SGHTA; CDR2 reads FQGNSA. The CDR3 covers 14 residues. The DNA for the CDR3 is TGTGCCAGCAGCTCCTCGAGAAGGGCGAGCGAGCAGTACTTC. This codes for CASSSSRRASEQYF.

The CDR3 DNA reads as TGTGCCAGCAGCTCCTACCGGGGCAATAATGAAAAACTGTTTTTT. Protein: CASSSYRGNNEKLFF. The chain recombines TRBV11-2 with TRBJ1-4; TRBD1 might be the D (5 bases). Trimming pared 4 bases from V and 4 bases from J, leaving 13 bases between. Germline CDR1 SGHAT, CDR2 FQNNGV. CDR3 length: 15 amino acids.

The CDR3 DNA is TGCAGTGCTAGAGATTTGCGTACCGGGAACACCGGGGAGCTGTTTTTT. Protein sequence: CSARDLRTGNTGELFF. The rearrangement joins TRBV20-1 to TRBJ2-2; D remains ambiguous. CDR3 length equals 16 residues. The germline V and J ends were trimmed by 0 bases and 1 base, with 12 bases remaining between them. Germline-derived CDR1 and CDR2 are DFQATT and SNEGSKA (reference sequence).

This clonotype was recorded many times. One junction end does not reproduce the germline sequence, and a read error may be involved. The V call is TRBV10-2, the J call TRBJ1-2; D not certain. Germline V CDR1 and CDR2: WSHSY, SAAADI. The CDR3 is 13 residues long. The CDR3 region has the DNA TGTGCCAGCAGTGGAGAGGGTGGCTATGGCTACACCTTC. Protein: CASSGEGGYGYTF.

This clonotype was counted at least ten times. The V and J genes are TRBV29-1 and TRBJ2-1; TRBD2 matches at 12 bases. The V gene's germline CDR1 is SQVTM and CDR2 ANQGSEA. CDR3 length: 13 residues. Trimming removed 4 bases from V and 6 bases from J; junction bases left unmatched: 1. The CDR3 loop reads CSVGLAGANEQFF. The CDR3 DNA sequence: TGCAGCGTTGGACTAGCGGGAGCCAATGAGCAGTTCTTC.

This clonotype was observed a handful of times. This sequence joins TRBV20-1 and TRBJ2-7; 7 bases are shared with TRBD2. Germline V gene lookup returns CDR1 DFQATT and CDR2 SNEGSKA (reference sequence). The V gene end was trimmed by 5 bases and the J gene end by 0 bases; junction bases not matched to a gene: 10. The CDR3 consists of 15 residues. The CDR3 is CSAGGGGTVSYEQYF. The CDR3 DNA reads as TGCAGTGCTGGGGGGGGAGGAACGGTCTCCTACGAGCAGTACTTC.

This clonotype was counted many times. The V gene is TRBV20-1, the J gene TRBJ2-7; D possibly matches TRBD1 or TRBD2 (5 bases each). CDR3 length: 15 amino acids. V gave up 6 bases and J gave up 3 bases, with 21 bases separating them. The germline gives CDR1 DFQATT, CDR2 SNEGSKA (reference sequence). CDR3 DNA sequence: TGCAGTGCCTCTAGCCTTGACAGTAGCCACTACGAGCAGTACTTC. Translated, it gives CSASSLDSSHYEQYF.

This clonotype was recorded at least ten times. The chain carries TRBV4-1 and TRBJ2-2; D gene uncertain. CDR3 length equals 13 residues. Germline CDR1 is MGHRA and CDR2 is YSYEKL. Trimming took 0 bases from V and 4 from J, leaving 3 bases between them. The DNA for the CDR3 is TGCGCCAGCAGCCAAGACGCCACCGGGGAGCTGTTTTTT. The encoded protein is CASSQDATGELFF.

V gene TRBV18 combines with J gene TRBJ1-5; possibly TRBD1 for D (5 bases). This CDR3 comprises 13 residues. Per the germline V gene, CDR1 is KGHSH and CDR2 is LQKENI. V lost 6 bases to trimming and J lost 7 bases, with 13 bases between them. The CDR3 sequence is CASSSGVGQPQHF. DNA of the CDR3: TGTGCCAGCTCCTCGGGGGTGGGACAGCCCCAGCATTTT.

This clonotype was seen repeatedly, ten times or more. This chain connects TRBV28 to TRBJ1-1, with a possible D match to TRBD1 (5 bases). V dropped 2 bases and J dropped 5 bases, with 15 bases sitting between them. Germline V gives CDR1 MDHEN, CDR2 SYDVKM. The CDR3 extends over 15 amino acids. The CDR3 loop reads CASSLTSGEHTEAFF. In nucleotides, the CDR3 is TGTGCCAGCAGTTTAACGTCGGGGGAACATACTGAAGCTTTCTTT.

This sequence joins TRBV29-1 and TRBJ1-4; D is ambiguous. CDR3 length: 13 amino acids. Germline CDR1 is SQVTM and CDR2 is ANQGSEA. Trimming left V 3 bases short and J 1 base short, with 6 bases between. CDR3 in DNA: TGCAGCGTTGAGACGGTAACTAATGAAAAACTGTTTTTT. The encoded protein is CSVETVTNEKLFF. The full variable domain, its missing parts supplied by reference TRBV29-1 and TRBJ1-4, is SAVISQKPSRDICQRGTSLTIQCQVDSQVTMMFWYRQQPGQSLTLIATANQGSEATYESGFVIDKFPISRPNLTFSTLTVSNMSPEDSSIYLCSVETVTNEKLFFGSGTQLSVL.

About this clonotype: With a far larger clone one base away, a read error is the likely cause. This chain uses TRBV6-2 or TRBV6-3 with TRBJ2-1, with 10 positions matching TRBD2. The J call may be wrong; the DNA end is better matched by TRBJ2-5. Germline assignment: CDR1 MNHEY and CDR2 SVGEGT. The CDR3 spans 15 residues. The CDR3 loop is CASNPSGRALGTQYF. For the CDR3, the DNA is TGTGCCAGCAACCCAAGCGGGAGGGCCTTAGGGACCCAGTACTTC.

The chain carries TRBV7-2 and TRBJ1-2; D is undetermined. The germline V and J ends were trimmed by 5 bases and 4 bases, with 17 bases remaining between them. This CDR3 comprises 15 residues. Germline CDR1 and CDR2: SGHTA and FQGNSA. The CDR3 DNA sequence: TGTGCCAGCAGCACCAATGGTGGCATTATCTATGGCTACACCTTC. Amino acid sequence: CASSTNGGIIYGYTF.

This clonotype was seen a single time. The chain employs TRBV7-9 and TRBJ2-1, with D possibly being TRBD2 (5 bases). CDR3 length equals 17 residues. Trimming stripped 1 base from V and 0 bases from J, with 13 bases between. Germline CDR1 is SEHNR and CDR2 is FQNEAQ (reference sequence). CDR3 amino acids: CASSLDGRRSSYNEQFF. The CDR3 DNA reads as TGTGCCAGCAGCTTAGACGGACGGAGGAGCTCCTACAATGAGCAGTTCTTC.

This clonotype was seen more than once but under ten times. The V call is TRBV19, the J call TRBJ1-1, with 7 bases that match TRBD1. Trimming removed 1 base from V and 8 bases from J; junction bases left unmatched: 7. The CDR3 covers 14 residues. Germline CDR1 LNHDA, CDR2 SQIVND (reference sequence). The DNA for the CDR3 is TGTGCCAGTAGTATAGGTGGGACAGCGCGGGAAGCTTTCTTT. Translation gives CASSIGGTAREAFF.